This T cell receptor (beta chain) was identified during a study of blood T cell repertoires in COVID-19. The CDR3 covers 15 residues. Germline V gives CDR1 PRHDT, CDR2 FYEKMQ (reference sequence). The junction had 5 bases not matched to a gene; V was cut back by 2 bases and J by 3 bases. The data were produced by immunoSEQ multiplex PCR, yet TCRdb's version contains in-frame clones alone and is incomplete. The sample yields under 300,000 clones, just over 90% seen once. V gene TRBV13 combines with J gene TRBJ2-5; 8 bases agree with TRBD2. The sequence derives from a woman aged 35 to 49 with acute COVID-19. The specimen sequenced was PBMCs or T cells enriched from blood (not recorded which). In DNA, the CDR3 is TGTGCCAGCAGCTTACGGCGGGGGGCCGAAGAGACCCAGTACTTC. This codes for CASSLRRGAEETQYF.